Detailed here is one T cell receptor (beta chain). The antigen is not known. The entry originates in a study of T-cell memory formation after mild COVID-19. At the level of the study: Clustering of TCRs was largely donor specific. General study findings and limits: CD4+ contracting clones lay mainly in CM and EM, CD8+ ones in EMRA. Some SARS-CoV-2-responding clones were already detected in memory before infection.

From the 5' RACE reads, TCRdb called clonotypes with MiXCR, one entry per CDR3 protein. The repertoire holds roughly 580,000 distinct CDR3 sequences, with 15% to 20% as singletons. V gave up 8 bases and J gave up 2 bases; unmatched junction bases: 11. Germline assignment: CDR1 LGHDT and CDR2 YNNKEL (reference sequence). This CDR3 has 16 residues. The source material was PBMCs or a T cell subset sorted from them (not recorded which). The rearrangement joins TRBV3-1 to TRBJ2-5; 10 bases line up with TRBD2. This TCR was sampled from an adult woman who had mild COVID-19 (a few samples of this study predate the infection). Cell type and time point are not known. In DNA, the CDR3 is TGTGCCAGCTCACTTTTGAGCGGGGGGGTACAAGAGACCCAGTACTTC. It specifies CASSLLSGGVQETQYF.